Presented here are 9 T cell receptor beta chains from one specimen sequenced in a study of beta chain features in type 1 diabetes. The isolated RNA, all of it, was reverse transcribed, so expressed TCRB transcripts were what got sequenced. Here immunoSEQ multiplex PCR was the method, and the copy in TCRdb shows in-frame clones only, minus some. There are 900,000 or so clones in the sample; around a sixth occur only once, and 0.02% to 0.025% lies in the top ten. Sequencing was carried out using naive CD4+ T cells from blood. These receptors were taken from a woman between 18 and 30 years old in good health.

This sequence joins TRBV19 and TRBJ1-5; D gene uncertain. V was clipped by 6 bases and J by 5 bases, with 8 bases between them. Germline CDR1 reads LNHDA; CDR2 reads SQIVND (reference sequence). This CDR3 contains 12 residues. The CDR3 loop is CASSSGYQPQHF. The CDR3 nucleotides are TGTGCCAGTAGCAGCGGGTATCAGCCCCAGCATTTT.

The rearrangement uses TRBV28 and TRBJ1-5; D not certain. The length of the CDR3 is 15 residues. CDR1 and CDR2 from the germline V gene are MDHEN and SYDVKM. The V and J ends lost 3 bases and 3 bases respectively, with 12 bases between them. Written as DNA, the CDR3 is TGTGCCAGCAGTTTTGGGCTCCCTTTCAATCAGCCCCAGCATTTT. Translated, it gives CASSFGLPFNQPQHF.

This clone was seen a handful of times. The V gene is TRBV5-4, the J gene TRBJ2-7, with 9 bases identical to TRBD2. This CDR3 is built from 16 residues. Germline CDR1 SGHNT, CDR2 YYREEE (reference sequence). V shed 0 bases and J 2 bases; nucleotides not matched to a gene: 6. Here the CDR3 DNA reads TGTGCCAGCAGCTTGGGCGGACTAGCGTCGACCTACGAGCAGTACTTC. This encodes CASSLGGLASTYEQYF.

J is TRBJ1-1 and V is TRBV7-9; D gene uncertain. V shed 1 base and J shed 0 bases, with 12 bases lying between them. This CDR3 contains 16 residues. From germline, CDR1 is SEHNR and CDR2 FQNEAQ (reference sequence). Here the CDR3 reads CASSLGGARVNTEAFF. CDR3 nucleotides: TGTGCCAGCAGCTTAGGCGGAGCGAGGGTGAACACTGAAGCTTTCTTT.

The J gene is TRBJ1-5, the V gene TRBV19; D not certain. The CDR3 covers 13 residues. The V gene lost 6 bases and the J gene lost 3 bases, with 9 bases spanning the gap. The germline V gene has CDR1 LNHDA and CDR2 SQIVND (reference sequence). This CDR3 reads CASRGRLNQPQHF. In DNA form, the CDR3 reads TGTGCCAGTAGGGGCAGGCTCAATCAGCCCCAGCATTTT.

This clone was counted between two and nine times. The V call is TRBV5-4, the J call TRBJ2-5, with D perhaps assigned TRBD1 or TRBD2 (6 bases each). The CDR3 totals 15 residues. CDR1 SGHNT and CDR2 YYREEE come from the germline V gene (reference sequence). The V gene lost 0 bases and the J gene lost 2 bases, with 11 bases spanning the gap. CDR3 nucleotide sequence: TGTGCCAGCAGCTTGGGGGGGGCAGGACAAGAGACCCAGTACTTC. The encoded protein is CASSLGGAGQETQYF.

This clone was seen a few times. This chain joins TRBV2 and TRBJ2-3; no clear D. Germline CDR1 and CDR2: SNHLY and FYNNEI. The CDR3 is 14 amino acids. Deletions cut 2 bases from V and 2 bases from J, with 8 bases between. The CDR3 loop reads CASSEMRSTDTQYF. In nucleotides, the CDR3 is TGTGCCAGCAGTGAAATGCGGTCCACAGATACGCAGTATTTT.

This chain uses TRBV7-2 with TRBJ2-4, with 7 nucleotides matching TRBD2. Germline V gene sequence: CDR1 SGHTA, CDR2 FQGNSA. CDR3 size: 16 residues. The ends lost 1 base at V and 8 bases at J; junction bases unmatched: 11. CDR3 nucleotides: TGTGCCAGCAGCTTAGATCTAGCGGACTATATAGACATTCAGTACTTC. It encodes CASSLDLADYIDIQYF.

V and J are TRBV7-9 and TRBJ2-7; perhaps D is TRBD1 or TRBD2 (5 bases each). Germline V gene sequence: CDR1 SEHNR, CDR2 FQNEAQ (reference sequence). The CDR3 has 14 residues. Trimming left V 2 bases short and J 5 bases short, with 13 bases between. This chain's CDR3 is CASSLPGPSHEQYF. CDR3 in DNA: TGTGCCAGCAGCTTACCGGGACCTTCCCACGAGCAGTACTTC.